The clone carrying this T cell receptor beta chain was seen once. The antigen is undetermined. This entry comes from a study of PD-1 blockade in classical Hodgkin lymphoma. Findings of the study overall: TCR diversity rose significantly by C4D1 in CD4+ but not CD8+ cells. Newly diagnosed patients reportedly had lower baseline TCR diversity than healthy donors. Newly diagnosed and completely responding patients shared comparable baseline diversity.

CDR1 and CDR2 from the germline V gene are SGHTS and YDEGEE. The CDR3 runs to 16 residues. Trimming stripped 3 bases from V and 8 bases from J, with 20 bases between. Sequencing used immunoSEQ multiplex PCR; TCRdb keeps in-frame clones, though not all of them. The sample has about 100,000 clones; around 88% are singletons. There was relapse after autologous stem cell transplantation in every patient, and there was variation in brentuximab vedotin exposure. V usage is TRBV5-8 and J usage is TRBJ1-4; unclear D gene. This clonotype was sampled from a human donor with classical Hodgkin lymphoma. Sequencing used peripheral blood mononuclear cells (PBMCs), obtained before the second cycle of nivolumab. The CDR3 nucleotides are TGTGCCAGCAGCTCACGTGTCTCAGGAATTGGAGAAAAACTGTTTTTT. Translated: CASSSRVSGIGEKLFF.